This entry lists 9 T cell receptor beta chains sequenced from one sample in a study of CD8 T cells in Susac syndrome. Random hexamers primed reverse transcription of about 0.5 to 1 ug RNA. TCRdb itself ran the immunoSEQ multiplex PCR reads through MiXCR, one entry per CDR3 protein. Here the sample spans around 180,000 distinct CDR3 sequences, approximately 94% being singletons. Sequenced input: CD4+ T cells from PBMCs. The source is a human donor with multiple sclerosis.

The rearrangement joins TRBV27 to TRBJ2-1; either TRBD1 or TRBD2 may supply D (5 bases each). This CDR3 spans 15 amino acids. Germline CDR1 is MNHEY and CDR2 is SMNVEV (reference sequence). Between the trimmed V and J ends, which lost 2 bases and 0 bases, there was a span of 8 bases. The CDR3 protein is CASSLRGTSYNEQFF. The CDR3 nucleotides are TGTGCCAGCAGTTTAAGAGGGACCTCCTACAATGAGCAGTTCTTC.

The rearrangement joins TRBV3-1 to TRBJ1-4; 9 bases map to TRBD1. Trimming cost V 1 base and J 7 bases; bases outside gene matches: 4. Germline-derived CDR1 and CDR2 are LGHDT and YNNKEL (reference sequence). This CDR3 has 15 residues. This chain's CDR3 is CASSQAKDRGEKLFF. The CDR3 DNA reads TGTGCCAGCAGCCAAGCGAAGGACAGGGGTGAAAAACTGTTTTTT.

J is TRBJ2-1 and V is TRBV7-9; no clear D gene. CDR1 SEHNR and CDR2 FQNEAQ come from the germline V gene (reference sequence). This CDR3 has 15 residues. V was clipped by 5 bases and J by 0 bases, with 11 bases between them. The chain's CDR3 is CASSTVRHSYNEQFF. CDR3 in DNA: TGTGCCAGCAGCACCGTGCGCCACTCCTACAATGAGCAGTTCTTC.

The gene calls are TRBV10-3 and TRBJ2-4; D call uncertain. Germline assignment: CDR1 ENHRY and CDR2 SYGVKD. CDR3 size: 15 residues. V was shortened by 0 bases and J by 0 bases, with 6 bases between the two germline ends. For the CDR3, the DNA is TGTGCCATCAGTGAGTCGACCACAGCCAAAAACATTCAGTACTTC. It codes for CAISESTTAKNIQYF.

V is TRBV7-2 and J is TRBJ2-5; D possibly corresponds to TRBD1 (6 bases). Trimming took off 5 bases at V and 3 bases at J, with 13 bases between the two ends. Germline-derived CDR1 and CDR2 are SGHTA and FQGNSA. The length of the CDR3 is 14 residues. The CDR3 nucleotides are TGTGCCAGCAGCAGCCGGGACACCAAAGAGACCCAGTACTTC. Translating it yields CASSSRDTKETQYF.

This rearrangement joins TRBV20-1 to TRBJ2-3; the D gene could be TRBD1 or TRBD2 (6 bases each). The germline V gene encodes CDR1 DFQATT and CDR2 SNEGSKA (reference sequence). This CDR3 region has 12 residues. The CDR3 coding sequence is TGCACCCGAGGGGGGCGCACAGATACGCAGTATTTT. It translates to CTRGGRTDTQYF.

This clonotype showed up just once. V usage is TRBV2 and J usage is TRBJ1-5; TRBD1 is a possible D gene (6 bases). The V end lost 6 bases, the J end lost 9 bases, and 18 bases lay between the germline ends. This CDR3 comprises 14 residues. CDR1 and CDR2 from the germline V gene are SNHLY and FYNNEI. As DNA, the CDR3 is TGTGCCAGCAGCCCGCCGACAGGTTTAAGGCCCCAGCATTTT. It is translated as CASSPPTGLRPQHF.

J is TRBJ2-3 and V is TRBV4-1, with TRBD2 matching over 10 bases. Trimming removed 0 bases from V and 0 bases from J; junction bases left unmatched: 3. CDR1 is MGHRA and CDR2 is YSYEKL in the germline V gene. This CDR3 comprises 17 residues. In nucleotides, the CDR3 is TGCGCCAGCAGCCAAGAACAGCGGGGGGGGAGCACAGATACGCAGTATTTT. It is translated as CASSQEQRGGSTDTQYF.

The CDR3, as DNA: TGTGCCAGCAGCTTAGCGGGTATGGAGTATCTCTCCGTGGACACCATATATTTT. As protein: CASSLAGMEYLSVDTIYF. J is TRBJ1-3 and V is TRBV13, with D unclear. The CDR3 is 18 residues long. V lost 1 base to trimming and J lost 8 bases, with 24 bases between them. Germline V gives CDR1 PRHDT, CDR2 FYEKMQ (reference sequence). The full variable domain, its missing parts supplied by reference TRBV13 and TRBJ1-3, is AAGVIQSPRHLIKEKRETATLKCYPIPRHDTVYWYQQGPGQDPQFLISFYEKMQSDKGSIPDRFSAQQFSDYHSELNMSSLELGDSALYFCASSLAGMEYLSVDTIYFGEGSWLTVV.